This T cell receptor beta chain emerged from a study of T cell responses to AZD1222 COVID-19 vaccine. Study-level findings and limits: In all cases, repertoires were sampled only after the peak T cell response.

Turning to this clone: Its antigen remains unknown.

From germline, CDR1 is SGDLS and CDR2 YYNGEE. After removal of 4 bases from V and 5 bases from J, the junction contained 8 bases not matched to a gene. The CDR3 length is 16 residues. Repertoires were generated with immunoSEQ multiplex PCR, while TCRdb's copy carries only in-frame clones and drops some. The table shows hundreds of thousands of clones, with approximately 94% occurring only once. The starting material was peripheral blood, obtained on day 0 of MenACWY control vaccination. The chain employs TRBV9 and TRBJ1-4, with TRBD1 matching 10 bases. The TCR comes from an adult in good health. DNA of the CDR3: TGTGCCAGCAGCCCCGGGACAGGGGTGGTAAATGAAAAACTGTTTTTT. Translation gives CASSPGTGVVNEKLFF.